Here is one TCR beta chain with its context. What it binds is not known. These data belong to a study of T cells after yellow fever vaccination. Study-wide context: When fractions had low cell numbers, they were prepared with SMART-Seq v4 Ultra Low Input. Findings and limits, study-wide: Shared CD4/CD8 clonotypes were a small share, likely from convergent recombination. A weaker secondary response peaked on day 5, the primary on day 15. Abundant bulk-derived clonotypes could contaminate FACS-sorted repertoires.

MiXCR was run by TCRdb on the 5' RACE reads, yielding one entry per CDR3 protein. The data contain 150,000 to 200,000 distinct CDR3 sequences, about a tenth of them singletons. The sequence derives from a man between 18 and 35 years old who received the YFV17D yellow fever vaccine. The specimen was CD8+ T cells sorted from PBMCs, collected 45 days after the yellow fever booster vaccination.

CDR3 sequence (DNA): TGCGCCAGCAGCTCGGGACAAGGGCCACGCTATGGCTACACCTTC. Translated: CASSSGQGPRYGYTF. This chain uses TRBV4-1 with TRBJ1-2, with D perhaps matching TRBD1 (6 bases). Germline CDR1 and CDR2: MGHRA and YSYEKL. The V gene lost 5 bases and the J gene lost 4 bases, with 17 bases spanning the gap. This CDR3 spans 15 amino acids.